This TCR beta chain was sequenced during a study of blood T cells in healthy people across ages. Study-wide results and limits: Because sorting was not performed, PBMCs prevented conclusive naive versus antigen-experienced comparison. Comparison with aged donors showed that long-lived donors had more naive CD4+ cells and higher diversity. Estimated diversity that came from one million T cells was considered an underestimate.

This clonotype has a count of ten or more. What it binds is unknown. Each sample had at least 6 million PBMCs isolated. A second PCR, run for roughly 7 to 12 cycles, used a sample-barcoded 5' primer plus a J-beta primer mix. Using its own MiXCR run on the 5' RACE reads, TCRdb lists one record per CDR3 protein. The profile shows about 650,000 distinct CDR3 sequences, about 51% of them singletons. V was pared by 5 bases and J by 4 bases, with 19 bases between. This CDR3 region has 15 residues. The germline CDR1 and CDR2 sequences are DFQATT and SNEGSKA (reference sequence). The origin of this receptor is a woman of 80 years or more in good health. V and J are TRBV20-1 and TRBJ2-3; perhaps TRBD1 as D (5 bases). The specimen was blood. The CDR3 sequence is CSARRGALGADTQYF. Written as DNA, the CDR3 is TGCAGTGCTCGTAGGGGTGCCCTTGGGGCAGATACGCAGTATTTT.